This entry lists 16 T cell receptor beta chains sequenced from one sample in a study of blood T cell repertoires in COVID-19. Only in-frame clones appear in the TCRdb table, and some are missing; sequencing was by immunoSEQ multiplex PCR. The sample holds roughly 190,000 clones; 82% are singletons and the top ten take roughly 5%. Sequenced sample: PBMCs or T cells enriched from blood (not recorded which). The origin of the receptors is a woman aged 55-75 years with acute COVID-19.

The rearrangement links TRBV6-5 to TRBJ1-1; a possible D gene is TRBD1 (6 bases). With 6 bases removed from V and 10 bases from J, the gap between germline ends came to 18 bases. CDR3 size: 13 residues. CDR1 is MNHEY and CDR2 is SVGAGI in the germline V gene. The CDR3 protein is CASRRKQGEGAFF. The CDR3 DNA sequence: TGTGCCAGCAGAAGAAAACAGGGCGAGGGAGCTTTCTTT.

V is TRBV7-2 and J is TRBJ1-6; TRBD1 aligns across 9 bases. Germline V gene sequence: CDR1 SGHTA, CDR2 FQGNSA. V shed 5 bases, J shed 7 bases, and the junction held 3 bases outside the gene matches. The CDR3 runs 14 residues. The CDR3, as DNA: TGTGCCAGCAGCGGGGGACAGGGAAATTCACCCCTCCACTTT. This translates into CASSGGQGNSPLHF. Full variable domain (remainder filled in from reference TRBV7-2 and TRBJ1-6): GAGVSQSPSNKVTEKGKDVELRCDPISGHTALYWYRQSLGQGLEFLIYFQGNSAPDKSGLPSDRFSAERTGGSVSTLTIQRTQQEDSAVYLCASSGGQGNSPLHFGNGTRLTVT.

V and J are TRBV18 and TRBJ1-5, with TRBD1 matching over 10 bases. Germline assignment: CDR1 KGHSH and CDR2 LQKENI. This CDR3 comprises 14 residues. Losses at the gene ends were 6 bases for V and 5 bases for J; bases not matched to a gene: 4. The CDR3 sequence: CASSPGQGYQPQHF. For the CDR3, the DNA is TGTGCCAGCTCTCCGGGACAGGGGTATCAGCCCCAGCATTTT.

Comments on this clone: Other DNA sequences within the sample encode an identical CDR3. The chain has TRBV11-2 and TRBJ2-5; 9 nucleotides line up with TRBD2. The CDR3 loop spans 15 amino acids. The V gene end was trimmed by 3 bases and the J gene end by 5 bases; junction bases not matched to a gene: 7. Germline V CDR1 and CDR2: SGHAT, FQNNGV. CDR3 in amino acids: CASSLRRGGQETQYF. CDR3 DNA: TGTGCCAGCAGCTTGAGGCGGGGGGGCCAGGAGACCCAGTACTTC.

The chain employs TRBV7-2 and TRBJ1-2; 8 nucleotides match TRBD1. The CDR3 extends over 15 amino acids. The germline gives CDR1 SGHTA, CDR2 FQGNSA. Trimming took 0 bases from V and 8 from J; bases not matched to a gene: 8. DNA of the CDR3: TGTGCCAGCAGCTTAGCCGCGGCAGGGGGCAGGGGCTACACCTTC. As protein: CASSLAAAGGRGYTF.

This clone has only one observation. This chain joins TRBV9 and TRBJ1-3, with D unresolved. V lost 3 bases and J lost 0, with 7 bases in between. Germline V gives CDR1 SGDLS, CDR2 YYNGEE. This CDR3 contains 14 residues. The CDR3 loop reads CASSDSYSGNTIYF. CDR3 in DNA: TGTGCCAGCAGCGACAGTTACTCTGGAAACACCATATATTTT.

The chain employs TRBV29-1 and TRBJ1-2; D gene uncertain. The CDR3 sequence is 15 residues long. Germline values: CDR1 SQVTM, CDR2 ANQGSEA. Trimming removed 2 bases at V and 7 bases at J, with 20 bases between. CDR3 sequence: CSVEPQEGGLSGYTF. The CDR3 DNA reads as TGCAGCGTTGAACCCCAGGAGGGAGGGTTAAGTGGCTACACCTTC. The full variable domain, its missing parts supplied by reference TRBV29-1 and TRBJ1-2, is SAVISQKPSRDICQRGTSLTIQCQVDSQVTMMFWYRQQPGQSLTLIATANQGSEATYESGFVIDKFPISRPNLTFSTLTVSNMSPEDSSIYLCSVEPQEGGLSGYTFGSGTRLTVV.

CDR3 protein: CASTQISGRPDTQYF. The CDR3 DNA sequence: TGTGCCAGCACCCAAATCTCTGGGCGTCCTGATACGCAGTATTTT. This sequence joins TRBV7-9 and TRBJ2-3, with D unresolved. The CDR3 covers 15 residues. Germline CDR1 is SEHNR and CDR2 is FQNEAQ (reference sequence). V shed 7 bases and J shed 6 bases, with 20 bases lying between them.

The J gene is TRBJ1-2, the V gene TRBV3-1 (or the pseudogene TRBV3-2); D uncertain. V lost 1 base and J lost 2, with 8 bases in between. The germline CDR1 and CDR2 sequences are LGHDT and YNNKEL (reference sequence). This CDR3 region has 14 residues. The CDR3 loop is CASSQGTGNYGYTF. CDR3 DNA: TGTGCCAGCAGCCAAGGAACGGGAAACTATGGCTACACCTTC.

The rearrangement uses TRBV24-1 and TRBJ2-2; 7 positions agree with TRBD1. Germline CDR1 KGHDR, CDR2 SFDVKD. There are 19 residues in the CDR3. V lost 9 bases and J lost 2; bases outside the gene matches: 20. The CDR3, as DNA: TGTGCCACCGGGGAGCGCCTTTTTACAGGGGCCCCCAACACCGGGGAGCTGTTTTTT. Protein sequence: CATGERLFTGAPNTGELFF.

This clone was seen only a few times. The chain links TRBV5-1 to TRBJ1-6; no definite D call. Per the germline V gene, CDR1 is SGHRS and CDR2 is YFSETQ. V dropped 0 bases and J dropped 6 bases, with 7 bases sitting between them. The CDR3 loop spans 14 amino acids. CDR3 coding DNA: TGCGCCAGCAGCTTGGAAACAGCTAATTCACCCCTCCACTTT. Its protein is CASSLETANSPLHF. The complete variable domain, with remaining parts taken from reference TRBV5-1 and TRBJ1-6, reads KAGVTQTPRYLIKTRGQQVTLSCSPISGHRSVSWYQQTPGQGLQFLFEYFSETQRNKGNFPGRFSGRQFSNSRSEMNVSTLELGDSALYLCASSLETANSPLHFGNGTRLTVT.

The rearrangement links TRBV3-1 (or the pseudogene TRBV3-2) to TRBJ1-1; a possible D gene is TRBD1 (5 bases). Per the germline V gene, CDR1 is LGHDT and CDR2 is YNNKEL (reference sequence). The CDR3 has 15 residues. Trimming removed 4 bases from V and 6 bases from J, with 18 bases in between. The CDR3 loop is CASSLFPGCLSEAFF. CDR3 nucleotide sequence: TGTGCCAGCAGCCTCTTTCCAGGGTGTCTCTCTGAAGCTTTCTTT.

The chain couples TRBV30 to TRBJ1-6; weak D call: TRBD1 (5 bases). The germline CDR1 and CDR2 sequences are GTSNPN and SVGIG (reference sequence). The CDR3 runs 16 residues. The V gene lost 3 bases and the J gene lost 3 bases, with 15 bases spanning the gap. The CDR3 DNA sequence: TGTGCCTGGAGGCTTGCCGGGACTTACTATAATTCACCCCTCCACTTT. It specifies CAWRLAGTYYNSPLHF.

This chain connects TRBV19 to TRBJ1-2; TRBD1 matches at 7 bases. The junction had 14 bases not matched to a gene; V was cut back by 7 bases and J by 6 bases. The CDR3 has 15 amino acids. Germline loops: CDR1 LNHDA, CDR2 SQIVND (reference sequence). The CDR3 spells CASIELGQVGHGYTF. The CDR3 bases are TGTGCCAGTATTGAACTCGGACAGGTTGGTCATGGCTACACCTTC.

CDR3 loop: CASSPQRNSDTQYF. In nucleotides, the CDR3 is TGTGCCAGCAGCCCGCAGAGGAATTCAGATACGCAGTATTTT. This chain connects TRBV7-2 to TRBJ2-3; no clear D gene. CDR1 SGHTA and CDR2 FQGNSA come from the germline V gene. Trimming shortened V by 5 bases and J by 4 bases, and 13 bases separated the two germline ends. This CDR3 contains 14 residues.

This clone was observed a few times. This rearrangement joins TRBV11-3 to TRBJ2-1; TRBD2 aligns across 7 bases. V lost 5 bases to trimming and J lost 6 bases; unmatched junction nucleotides: 4. The CDR3 is 13 amino acids. Germline V CDR1 and CDR2: SGHNT, YENEEA. The CDR3 here is CASSTGLGNEQFF. The CDR3 DNA is TGTGCCAGCAGCACCGGACTAGGCAATGAGCAGTTCTTC.